This TCR beta chain is drawn from a study of shared clonotypes between healthy human individuals. Trimming shortened V by 7 bases and J by 0 bases, and 13 bases separated the two germline ends. Germline assignment: CDR1 MNHEY and CDR2 SMNVEV (reference sequence). CDR3 length: 15 amino acids. An even split of each subset's genomic DNA across several immunoSEQ plates was performed. An approximately 180 ng quantity of DNA, 29,000 or so T cell genomes, went into the sorted-subset replicate PCRs. Repertoires were generated with immunoSEQ multiplex PCR, while TCRdb's copy carries only in-frame clones and drops some. The sample yields approximately 2,200,000 clones, approximately 94% seen once. As for this clone: Its antigen is unknown.

Terminally differentiated effector memory CD45RA+ cells were excluded from the naive CD8 cells, which were CD45RO-negative and positively selected for CCR7. General study points: Across four donors, naive CD4 shared 5% to 6%, naive CD8 more than 3%, memory CD4 roughly 2.1%, memory CD8 about 0.38%.

The rearrangement joins TRBV27 to TRBJ2-1; D gene ambiguous. The sequence was collected from a man between 18 and 29 years old in good health. Some clones in this sample may be carry-over from other donors' samples. Sequencing used naive CD8+ T cells from PBMCs. The CDR3 region has the DNA TGTGCCAGCAATGGAGAATCAAGCTCCTACAATGAGCAGTTCTTC. Protein sequence: CASNGESSSYNEQFF.